Listed below are T cell receptor beta chains from one sample, sequenced in a study of molecular identifiers for immune sequencing clone quantification. Using its own MiXCR run on the PCR reads, TCRdb lists one record per CDR3 protein. The sample includes 80,000 to 95,000 distinct CDR3 sequences, about 20% seen only once; the top ten take 0.7% to 0.95%. What was sequenced was naive CD8+ T cells from blood, with Jurkat cell RNA spiked in. The receptors originated from a human donor in good health. Some libraries in this study had Jurkat cell RNA spiked in. Each CDR3 is given with its conserved first and last residue. Each record gives: clone size, V gene, D gene, J gene, CDR3 length, CDR3 protein, CDR3 DNA. D genes are given only for firm matches. Clone size is stated in some rows and not others, as once, few, many or a class when expanded.

many	TRBV19	TRBD1	TRBJ2-7	14	CASSIRDSSYEQYF	TGTGCCAGTAGTATCCGGGACAGCTCCTACGAGCAGTACTTC
many	TRBV20-1	NA	TRBJ2-7	14	CSARDQGVSYEQYF	TGCAGTGCTAGAGATCAGGGTGTCTCCTACGAGCAGTACTTC
few	TRBV7-9	NA	TRBJ1-3	14	CASISPPAGNTIYF	TGTGCCAGCATATCCCCCCCGGCGGGAAACACCATATATTTT
many	TRBV13	NA	TRBJ2-3	13	CASSFSASDTQYF	TGTGCCAGCAGCTTTAGCGCTTCAGATACGCAGTATTTT
many	TRBV5-4	NA	TRBJ2-3	13	CASSEAASDTQYF	TGTGCCAGCAGCGAGGCGGCTTCCGATACGCAGTATTTT
many	TRBV2	TRBD1	TRBJ2-3	14	CASSETGGRDTQYF	TGTGCCAGCAGTGAGACAGGGGGCAGAGATACGCAGTATTTT
NA	TRBV7-9	TRBD2	TRBJ2-3	16	CAGSEALAGVADTQYF	TGTGCCGGCAGCGAAGCACTAGCGGGAGTCGCAGATACGCAGTATTTT
many	TRBV12-3/TRBV12-4	TRBD1	TRBJ1-4	15	CASSPGTGFHEKLFF	TGTGCCAGCAGTCCCGGGACAGGGTTTCATGAAAAACTGTTTTTT
many	TRBV4-3	NA	TRBJ2-7	15	CASSQDLQGRDEQYF	TGCGCCAGCAGCCAAGATCTTCAGGGTAGGGACGAGCAGTACTTC
many	TRBV4-1	TRBD2	TRBJ2-3	18	CASSQEVRLAGLTDTQYF	TGCGCCAGCAGCCAAGAAGTACGACTAGCGGGACTCACAGATACGCAGTATTTT
NA	TRBV28	NA	TRBJ1-5	15	CATSSEAGTHQPQHF	TGTGCCACCAGTTCCGAGGCAGGGACCCATCAGCCCCAGCATTTT
few	TRBV14	NA	TRBJ1-2	13	CASSPFGGYGYTF	TGTGCCAGCAGCCCTTTCGGGGGCTATGGCTACACCTTC
NA	TRBV14	NA	TRBJ2-3	15	CASSQEDPFADTQYF	TGTGCCAGCAGCCAAGAGGATCCCTTCGCGGATACGCAGTATTTT
few	TRBV7-9	NA	TRBJ2-7	12	CASSPGGLDLYF	TGTGCCAGCAGCCCGGGCGGGCTTGATCTGTACTTC
many	TRBV28	TRBD1	TRBJ2-7	16	CASSLGTALSSYEQYF	TGTGCCAGCAGTCTGGGGACAGCCTTGAGCTCCTACGAGCAGTACTTC
many	TRBV6-5	NA	TRBJ1-5	14	CASSYQAGAQPQHF	TGTGCCAGCAGTTACCAGGCGGGGGCTCAGCCCCAGCATTTT
few	TRBV3-1	TRBD2	TRBJ2-1	14	CASRSSGPLEEQFF	TGTGCCAGCAGGTCTAGCGGGCCGTTGGAAGAGCAGTTCTTC
many	TRBV15	NA	TRBJ2-1	12	CATSRDRAEQFF	TGTGCCACCAGCAGAGACAGGGCTGAGCAGTTCTTC
many	TRBV7-3	TRBD2	TRBJ2-1	14	CASSASGSSNEQFF	TGTGCCAGCAGCGCAAGCGGGAGTAGCAATGAGCAGTTCTTC
many	TRBV6-6	NA	TRBJ1-1	12	CASSPGGSEAFF	TGTGCCAGCAGCCCGGGGGGATCTGAAGCTTTCTTT
NA	TRBV29-1	TRBD1	TRBJ1-1	13	CSGTGQGWTEAFF	TGCAGCGGGACGGGACAGGGGTGGACTGAAGCTTTCTTT
many	TRBV7-3	NA	TRBJ2-1	16	CASSLTGRVSYNEQFF	TGTGCCAGCAGCTTAACGGGACGGGTTTCTTACAATGAGCAGTTCTTC
many	TRBV6-5	NA	TRBJ2-3	14	CASSSSANTDTQYF	TGTGCCAGCAGTTCCTCTGCCAATACAGATACGCAGTATTTT
many	TRBV6-1	NA	TRBJ1-1	16	CASSEATQLLNTEAFF	TGTGCCAGCAGTGAAGCCACCCAGCTGCTGAACACTGAAGCTTTCTTT
NA	TRBV7-9	NA	TRBJ1-1	16	CAGSLAGQGSGTEAFF	TGTGCCGGCAGCTTAGCAGGGCAGGGGTCTGGCACTGAAGCTTTCTTT
NA	TRBV18	NA	TRBJ2-7	13	CASSPPLDYEQYF	TGTGCCAGCTCACCACCGCTTGACTACGAGCAGTACTTC
many	TRBV27	NA	TRBJ2-3	15	CASSLGQLSTDTQYF	TGTGCCAGCAGTTTAGGGCAGCTTAGCACAGATACGCAGTATTTT
many	TRBV12-3/TRBV12-4	TRBD1	TRBJ1-5	13	CASTETGNQPQHF	TGTGCCAGCACCGAGACAGGGAATCAGCCCCAGCATTTT
many	TRBV7-6	TRBD1	TRBJ2-5	15	CASSFDRGRGETQYF	TGTGCCAGCAGCTTTGACAGGGGAAGGGGAGAGACCCAGTACTTC
NA	TRBV27	NA	TRBJ1-1	15	CASGPLGARVAEAFF	TGTGCCAGCGGACCTCTAGGGGCGAGGGTCGCTGAAGCTTTCTTT
many	TRBV27	NA	TRBJ2-5	15	CASSLGTGSQETQYF	TGTGCCAGCAGTTTGGGTACAGGGAGCCAAGAGACCCAGTACTTC
few	TRBV13	NA	TRBJ2-1	14	CASSSRSGAIEQFF	TGTGCCAGCAGCTCCAGATCGGGGGCGATTGAGCAGTTCTTC